The 10 T cell receptor beta chains below all came from one sample that was sequenced in a study of cytomegalovirus exposure and HLA in healthy donors. With 60 Vbeta and 13 Jbeta primers, the PCR was carried out. The assay was immunoSEQ multiplex PCR, and TCRdb's table has in-frame clones only and misses some. This sample has tens of thousands of clones, with 60% to 85% found just once. The sequenced sample consisted of PBMCs. These receptors all stem from a male donor in good health and CMV-seronegative.

This clone was counted a single time. V and J are TRBV4-1 and TRBJ2-7; a weak D match, TRBD1 (5 bases). CDR1 is MGHRA and CDR2 is YSYEKL in the germline V gene. This CDR3 has 12 amino acids. Trimming left V 3 bases short and J 4 bases short, with 7 bases between. CDR3 nucleotides: TGCGCCAGCAGCCACCAGGGATACGAGCAGTACTTC. Translated, it gives CASSHQGYEQYF.

The V gene is TRBV27, the J gene TRBJ2-1; TRBD2 aligns across 10 bases. The CDR3 covers 14 residues. Per germline, CDR1 MNHEY and CDR2 SMNVEV (reference sequence). Germline trimming cut 6 bases from V and 2 bases from J; bases unmatched to any gene: 1. The CDR3 DNA is TGTGCCAGCAGCGGGACTAGCGCCTACAATGAGCAGTTCTTC. It specifies CASSGTSAYNEQFF.

The table lists this clone with a few counts. The chain couples TRBV5-4 to TRBJ1-2, with no clear D. V lost 4 bases and J lost 8, with 15 bases in between. The CDR3 spans 13 residues. The germline V gene encodes CDR1 SGHNT and CDR2 YYREEE (reference sequence). CDR3 residues: CASSLNAGVGYTF. DNA for the CDR3: TGTGCCAGCAGCCTAAACGCCGGGGTCGGCTACACCTTC.

This clone appeared once. The rearrangement joins TRBV5-4 to TRBJ2-5, with a tentative D call TRBD1 (6 bases). The DNA matches TRBJ2-7 better at its end, which makes the J call doubtful. This CDR3 has 17 residues. In germline, CDR1 is SGHNT, CDR2 YYREEE (reference sequence). This chain's CDR3 is CASSQKTGQTGSYEQYF. The CDR3 DNA reads TGTGCCAGCAGCCAAAAGACGGGACAAACTGGCTCCTACGAGCAGTACTTC.

This chain connects TRBV7-2 to TRBJ1-1; D remains unclear. CDR1 SGHTA and CDR2 FQGNSA come from the germline V gene. V was shortened by 2 bases and J by 3 bases, with 13 bases between the two germline ends. The CDR3 runs to 15 residues. The CDR3 reads CASSLMLGSDTEAFF. The CDR3 DNA is TGTGCCAGCAGCTTAATGTTGGGCTCTGACACTGAAGCTTTCTTT.

This clone was counted a few times. The rearrangement links TRBV6-1 to TRBJ2-5; 7 nucleotides match TRBD1. TRBJ2-7 matches the DNA end more closely, so the J call is doubtful. The CDR3 runs 14 residues. Germline CDR1 is MNHNS and CDR2 is SASEGT. The DNA of the CDR3 is TGTGCCAGTAAACAGACAGGGATCTCCTACGAGCAGTACTTC. Translating it yields CASKQTGISYEQYF.

The chain joins TRBV2 to TRBJ2-4; 8 nucleotides match TRBD2. V dropped 10 bases and J dropped 6; count of bases not matched to a gene: 8. CDR1 is SNHLY, CDR2 FYNNEI, per germline. This CDR3 is 13 amino acids long. CDR3 amino acids: CAIYREGGNIQYF. CDR3 in DNA: TGTGCCATCTACCGGGAGGGGGGAAACATTCAGTACTTC.

This chain joins TRBV2 and TRBJ1-2, with 10 bases fitting TRBD1. The ends lost 8 bases at V and 4 bases at J; junction bases unmatched: 1. Germline loops: CDR1 SNHLY, CDR2 FYNNEI. The CDR3 is 12 amino acids. The CDR3 is CASWTGGYGYTF. CDR3 in DNA: TGTGCCAGCTGGACAGGGGGCTATGGCTACACCTTC.

V is TRBV9 and J is TRBJ2-5; possible D gene TRBD2, 5 bases. The end of the DNA fits TRBJ2-7 better, so the J call may be wrong. CDR3 length: 16 residues. CDR1 SGDLS and CDR2 YYNGEE come from the germline V gene. CDR3 amino acids: CASSVDASRGLYEQYF. CDR3 DNA: TGTGCCAGCAGCGTAGATGCTAGTCGGGGTCTCTACGAGCAGTACTTC.

Turning to this clone: Its ends do not fully match the called genes, so a read error is possible. The chain links TRBV7-9 to TRBJ2-5, with TRBD2 identical over 9 bases. The CDR3 length is 14 residues. Germline lookup yields CDR1 SEHNR and CDR2 FQNEAQ (reference sequence). The CDR3 bases are TGTTCCAGCAGGCTCCCGGGACTAGCCGAGACCCAGTACTTC. Its protein product is CSSRLPGLAETQYF.